This T cell receptor (beta chain) was identified in a study of T-cell reconstitution after alpha-beta-depleted transplantation in children. The study's findings and limits: When one year had passed after transplant, most T-cell counts and diversity came from newly produced T cells.

Germline V gene sequence: CDR1 SQVTM, CDR2 ANQGSEA. The CDR3 loop spans 12 amino acids. V lost 7 bases and J 2 bases, leaving 12 bases between the germline ends. Concerning this clonotype itself: Its antigen is unknown.

Construction of the TCRbeta library involved unique molecular identifiers. TCRdb redid the calling of the PCR reads with MiXCR, one entry per CDR3 protein. Of a few hundred thousand distinct CDR3 sequences listed, 10% to 15% are singletons. The chain links TRBV29-1 to TRBJ2-7, with D possibly called TRBD1 or TRBD2 (5 bases each). The source material was PBMCs, mostly from graft donor cells, sampled 360 days after TCRalphabeta/CD19-depleted stem cell transplant. The clonotype originates from a male patient younger than 18 who had a stem cell transplant for acute myeloid leukemia, so the T cells may come from the graft donor. CDR3 protein: CSGGRTTYEQYF. In nucleotides, the CDR3 is TGCAGCGGGGGACGGACAACCTACGAGCAGTACTTC.